This entry lists 29 T cell receptor beta chains sequenced from one sample in a study of blood T cell repertoires in COVID-19. Repertoires were generated with immunoSEQ multiplex PCR, while TCRdb's copy carries only in-frame clones and drops some. Of more than 200,000 clones in the sample, 88% were seen once. The sample was peripheral blood. The receptor source for this set is a woman in her twenties or thirties with COVID-19, enrolled during active disease.

Comments on this clone: The sample holds other DNA sequences that translate to the same CDR3. The chain has TRBV6-5 and TRBJ2-3, with 11 bases aligning to TRBD2. The CDR3 extends over 15 amino acids. Germline V CDR1 and CDR2: MNHEY, SVGAGI. V was pared by 2 bases and J by 3 bases, with 1 base of the junction left unmatched. The CDR3 reads CASSYTSGSTDTQYF. Written as DNA, the CDR3 is TGTGCCAGCAGTTACACTAGCGGGAGTACAGATACGCAGTATTTT.

The V gene is TRBV28, the J gene TRBJ2-3, with no clear D. V lost 10 bases, J lost 6 bases, and 11 bases lay in between. The CDR3 covers 11 residues. CDR1 MDHEN and CDR2 SYDVKM come from the germline V gene. CDR3 loop: CATFEVDTQYF. In DNA form, the CDR3 reads TGTGCCACCTTCGAGGTGGATACGCAGTATTTT.

CDR3 DNA sequence: TGCGCCAGCAGTGAGGATAGCGGGGGGGGAGATACGCAGTATTTT. This gives the protein CASSEDSGGGDTQYF. J is TRBJ2-3 and V is TRBV10-2; 11 bases are shared with TRBD2. The CDR3 is 15 amino acids. The J segment lost 5 bases and the V segment lost 2 bases, leaving 3 bases of the junction unmatched. The germline CDR1 and CDR2 sequences are WSHSY and SAAADI.

This clone appeared a few times. This chain joins TRBV6-5 and TRBJ2-7, with 9 bases aligning to TRBD2. This CDR3 comprises 15 residues. Germline CDR1 reads MNHEY; CDR2 reads SVGAGI. J lost 6 bases, V lost 0 bases, and 6 bases had no gene match. The CDR3 here is CASSYSVAGGPEQYF. The CDR3 DNA follows: TGTGCCAGCAGTTACTCAGTGGCGGGGGGGCCCGAGCAGTACTTC.

This clone turned up a few times. The chain recombines TRBV2 with TRBJ1-1; D call uncertain. The V and J ends lost 8 bases and 2 bases respectively, with 18 bases between them. In germline, CDR1 is SNHLY, CDR2 FYNNEI. This CDR3 contains 15 residues. This CDR3 is CASSWPASRNTEAFF. CDR3 nucleotide sequence: TGTGCCAGCTCTTGGCCAGCGTCACGAAACACTGAAGCTTTCTTT.

The CDR3 coding sequence is TGTGCCAGCCAGGGGGCGCGCAATCAGCCCCAGCATTTT. Encoded protein: CASQGARNQPQHF. V usage is TRBV28 and J usage is TRBJ1-5, with 8 bases fitting TRBD1. The CDR3 consists of 13 residues. The germline V gene encodes CDR1 MDHEN and CDR2 SYDVKM. J lost 2 bases, V lost 8 bases, and 2 bases had no gene match.

Only one count was recorded for this clone. The chain recombines TRBV11-2 with TRBJ2-5; tentatively, D is TRBD1 (5 bases). This CDR3 has 14 amino acids. V lost 2 bases and J 3 bases, leaving 10 bases between the germline ends. CDR1 is SGHAT, CDR2 FQNNGV, per germline. The CDR3 region is CASSLLRVKETQYF. CDR3 in DNA: TGTGCCAGCAGCTTACTCAGGGTGAAAGAGACCCAGTACTTC.

This chain uses TRBV11-3 with TRBJ2-1; D is possibly TRBD2 (5 bases). V was clipped by 4 bases and J by 7 bases, with 8 bases between them. Looked up from germline, CDR1 is SGHNT and CDR2 is YENEEA. CDR3 length equals 12 residues. Written as DNA, the CDR3 is TGTGCCAGCAGCTCCCGGAGGAATGAGCAGTTCTTC. Translating gives CASSSRRNEQFF.

The V and J genes are TRBV10-1 and TRBJ2-2; TRBD1 agrees at 8 bases. The CDR3 runs to 15 residues. V shed 3 bases, J shed 4 bases, and the junction held 4 bases outside the gene matches. Germline loops: CDR1 WNHNN, CDR2 SYGVQD (reference sequence). CDR3 protein: CASSDGRGRTGELFF. CDR3 nucleotides: TGCGCCAGCAGTGACGGCAGGGGGCGCACCGGGGAGCTGTTTTTT.

V is TRBV27 and J is TRBJ2-7, with 9 bases lining up with TRBD1. CDR1 and CDR2 (germline): MNHEY, SMNVEV (reference sequence). Trimming cost V 6 bases and J 7 bases; bases outside gene matches: 4. The CDR3 contains 12 residues. CDR3: CASRQGAREQYF. CDR3 bases: TGTGCCAGCAGACAGGGGGCGAGGGAGCAGTACTTC.

The rearrangement uses TRBV2 and TRBJ2-5; a possible D gene is TRBD2 (6 bases). The CDR3 totals 13 residues. Trimming removed 5 bases at V and 7 bases at J, with 14 bases between. Germline CDR1 and CDR2: SNHLY and FYNNEI. For the CDR3, the DNA is TGTGCCAGCAGTCAGTCTAGGGAGGCGACCCAGTACTTC. As protein: CASSQSREATQYF.

This rearrangement joins TRBV10-3 to TRBJ2-3; D unresolved. Germline V CDR1 and CDR2: ENHRY, SYGVKD. The V and J ends lost 4 bases and 1 base respectively, with 6 bases between them. This CDR3 comprises 13 residues. The CDR3 is CAISGQGTDTQYF. CDR3 bases: TGTGCCATCAGTGGTCAGGGCACAGATACGCAGTATTTT.

The rearrangement links TRBV7-9 to TRBJ1-1; no clear D gene. Per germline, CDR1 SEHNR and CDR2 FQNEAQ (reference sequence). This CDR3 contains 13 residues. Trimming pared 3 bases from V and 6 bases from J, leaving 11 bases between. The CDR3 nucleotides are TGTGCCAGCAGCTTCAGCCGGAGGGCTGAAGCTTTCTTT. Its translation: CASSFSRRAEAFF. The full variable domain, in which reference TRBV7-9 and TRBJ1-1 provide the parts outside the CDR3, is DTGVSQNPRHKITKRGQNVTFRCDPISEHNRLYWYRQTLGQGPEFLTYFQNEAQLEKSRLLSDRFSAERPKGSFSTLEIQRTEQGDSAMYLCASSFSRRAEAFFGQGTRLTVV.

With respect to this clone: This specimen includes other DNA sequences encoding the same CDR3. The genes are TRBV15 and TRBJ2-7, with unresolved D. Germline V gene lookup returns CDR1 LNHNV and CDR2 YYDKDF (reference sequence). V dropped 4 bases and J dropped 4 bases, with 8 bases sitting between them. The length of the CDR3 is 12 residues. CDR3: CATSTAGYEQYF. The DNA for the CDR3 is TGTGCCACCAGCACAGCAGGATACGAGCAGTACTTC.

The gene calls are TRBV19 and TRBJ2-1, with TRBD2 matching 10 bases. CDR3 length: 15 amino acids. Trimming took 10 bases from V and 5 from J; bases not matched to a gene: 11. The germline V gene encodes CDR1 LNHDA and CDR2 SQIVND (reference sequence). The CDR3 nucleotides are TGTGCCACCACCAGCGGGAGGGCCGAGCACAATGAGCAGTTCTTC. Translation gives CATTSGRAEHNEQFF.

The gene calls are TRBV29-1 and TRBJ1-3; D remains unclear. Germline V lookup: CDR1 SQVTM, CDR2 ANQGSEA. The CDR3 sequence is 12 residues long. V was cut by 7 bases and J by 4 bases, with 11 bases left in between. The DNA for the CDR3 is TGCAGCGCCAACCCACAGGGAAACACCATATATTTT. This translates into CSANPQGNTIYF. Full variable domain (outside the CDR3, taken from reference TRBV29-1 and TRBJ1-3): SAVISQKPSRDICQRGTSLTIQCQVDSQVTMMFWYRQQPGQSLTLIATANQGSEATYESGFVIDKFPISRPNLTFSTLTVSNMSPEDSSIYLCSANPQGNTIYFGEGSWLTVV.

V gene TRBV10-2 combines with J gene TRBJ2-1; D is possibly TRBD2 (7 bases). Germline V gene lookup returns CDR1 WSHSY and CDR2 SAAADI. This CDR3 has 14 residues. V lost 5 bases and J 4 bases, leaving 12 bases between the germline ends. Here the CDR3 reads CASSKGGLYNEQFF. The CDR3 DNA is TGCGCCAGCAGTAAGGGGGGGCTTTACAATGAGCAGTTCTTC.

The CDR3 coding sequence is TGTGCTAGTGGTTTATCTATAGCTAATGAAAAACTGTTTTTT. Amino acids: CASGLSIANEKLFF. The chain employs TRBV12-5 and TRBJ1-4; D gene uncertain. The CDR3 covers 14 residues. Germline V gene lookup returns CDR1 LGHNT and CDR2 FRNRAP. The V end lost 3 bases, the J end lost 3 bases, and 8 bases lay between the germline ends. The full variable domain, completed using reference TRBV12-5 and TRBJ1-4, is DARVTQTPRHKVTEMGQEVTMRCQPILGHNTVFWYRQTMMQGLELLAYFRNRAPLDDSGMPKDRFSAEMPDATLATLKIQPSEPRDSAVYFCASGLSIANEKLFFGSGTQLSVL.

This rearrangement joins TRBV7-9 to TRBJ1-2, with D possibly matching TRBD1 (6 bases). The CDR3 consists of 17 residues. With 6 bases removed from V and 1 base from J, the gap between germline ends came to 21 bases. Per the germline V gene, CDR1 is SEHNR and CDR2 is FQNEAQ (reference sequence). The CDR3 nucleotides read TGTGCCAGCAGGGCGGGGGGGCTTCGCTTCCATAACTATGGCTACACCTTC. It translates to CASRAGGLRFHNYGYTF. The full variable domain, its missing parts supplied by reference TRBV7-9 and TRBJ1-2, is DTGVSQNPRHKITKRGQNVTFRCDPISEHNRLYWYRQTLGQGPEFLTYFQNEAQLEKSRLLSDRFSAERPKGSFSTLEIQRTEQGDSAMYLCASRAGGLRFHNYGYTFGSGTRLTVV.

V usage is TRBV2 and J usage is TRBJ1-1; D is possibly TRBD1 (5 bases). Trimming left V 6 bases short and J 7 bases short, with 9 bases between. This CDR3 is built from 11 residues. Germline V gene sequence: CDR1 SNHLY, CDR2 FYNNEI. The chain's CDR3 is CASSHGGEAFF. CDR3 coding DNA: TGTGCCAGCAGCCACGGGGGTGAAGCTTTCTTT.

The CDR3 protein is CASSTRAGTGDEKLFF. CDR3 nucleotide sequence: TGTGCCAGCAGTACCCGAGCAGGTACGGGGGATGAAAAACTGTTTTTT. The chain uses TRBV28 and TRBJ1-4, with a tentative D call TRBD1 (5 bases). This CDR3 has 16 amino acids. CDR1 is MDHEN and CDR2 is SYDVKM in the germline V gene. The V end lost 5 bases, the J end lost 6 bases, and 19 bases lay between the germline ends. Using reference TRBV28 and TRBJ1-4 for the parts outside the CDR3, the full variable domain is DVKVTQSSRYLVKRTGEKVFLECVQDMDHENMFWYRQDPGLGLRLIYFSYDVKMKEKGDIPEGYSVSREKKERFSLILESASTNQTSMYLCASSTRAGTGDEKLFFGSGTQLSVL.

This clone was recorded a few times. This sequence joins TRBV12-3 or TRBV12-4 and TRBJ2-7; D may be TRBD1 (6 bases). The CDR3 runs to 13 residues. Trimming cost V 5 bases and J 1 base, with 9 bases left between them. CDR3 sequence (DNA): TGTGCCAGCAGTCCCGGACAGTCCTACGAGCAGTACTTC. Residues: CASSPGQSYEQYF.

This CDR3 reads CAISDAPATPIGYEQYF. The CDR3 DNA reads as TGTGCCATCAGTGATGCCCCCGCGACACCGATTGGTTACGAGCAGTACTTC. V gene TRBV10-3 combines with J gene TRBJ2-7; D is unresolved. This CDR3 contains 17 residues. Trimming took off 3 bases at V and 4 bases at J, with 22 bases between the two ends. Germline assignment: CDR1 ENHRY and CDR2 SYGVKD.

The rearrangement links TRBV25-1 to TRBJ1-6; D might be TRBD1 (5 bases). This CDR3 region has 15 residues. CDR1 and CDR2 from the germline V gene are MGHDK and SYGVNS. V dropped 1 base and J dropped 7 bases, with 11 bases sitting between them. The CDR3 spells CASSEWAGKNSPLHF. DNA for the CDR3: TGTGCCAGCAGTGAATGGGCAGGGAAAAATTCACCCCTCCACTTT.

The chain links TRBV28 to TRBJ1-2, with TRBD1 matching 8 bases. The CDR3 contains 13 residues. Germline V gives CDR1 MDHEN, CDR2 SYDVKM. V dropped 4 bases and J dropped 8; count of bases not matched to a gene: 6. CDR3 nucleotide sequence: TGTGCCAGCAGTTCGGACAGGGTGGTGGGCTACACCTTC. It is translated as CASSSDRVVGYTF.

The chain has TRBV30 and TRBJ2-1; 7 nucleotides line up with TRBD2. J was trimmed by 3 bases and V by 4 bases; bases with no gene match: 6. The CDR3 consists of 14 residues. Looked up from germline, CDR1 is GTSNPN and CDR2 is SVGIG (reference sequence). CDR3 in amino acids: CAWNPTSRYNEQFF. The DNA of the CDR3 is TGTGCCTGGAACCCGACTAGCCGCTACAATGAGCAGTTCTTC.

V and J are TRBV6-1 and TRBJ1-3, with unresolved D. V shed 0 bases and J shed 4 bases, with 10 bases lying between them. This CDR3 contains 15 residues. Germline V CDR1 and CDR2: MNHNS, SASEGT. The DNA for the CDR3 is TGTGCCAGCAGTGAAGCGCCAGGTGCGGGAAACACCATATATTTT. Its protein is CASSEAPGAGNTIYF.

This sequence joins TRBV7-9 and TRBJ2-7; 9 bases are shared with TRBD1. V was pared by 3 bases and J by 4 bases, with 4 bases of the junction left unmatched. The CDR3 loop spans 14 amino acids. CDR1 SEHNR and CDR2 FQNEAQ come from the germline V gene (reference sequence). The CDR3 here is CASSFLDRGYEQYF. In DNA form, the CDR3 reads TGTGCCAGCAGCTTCCTGGACAGGGGATACGAGCAGTACTTC.

J is TRBJ2-2 and V is TRBV6-5; TRBD2 matches at 7 bases. J gave up 5 bases and V 6 bases, and 9 bases lay outside the gene matches. The CDR3 contains 15 residues. CDR1 is MNHEY, CDR2 SVGAGI, per germline. CDR3 bases: TGTGCCAGCAGGATAGCGGGCCAGCGGACCGGGGAGCTGTTTTTT. Its translation: CASRIAGQRTGELFF.